This passage covers 14 T cell receptor beta chains from one sample sequenced in a study of metastatic and nonmetastatic thyroid tumors. All patients reached thyroid surgery having received no treatment beforehand. TCRdb re-called clones from the PCR reads using MiXCR. This sample has around 16,000 clones, with about 25% found just once. Sequenced: blood. Source of these receptors: a male donor with papillary thyroid cancer or a benign thyroid nodule (not recorded which). Some clones in this sample may be carry-over from other donors' samples.

This clone showed up just a few times. The V and J genes are TRBV12-3 or TRBV12-4 and TRBJ2-7; 13 nucleotides align to TRBD2. The CDR3 is 17 amino acids. V shed 6 bases, J shed 5 bases, and the junction held 13 bases outside the gene matches. CDR3 residues: CASSPPTGLAGENEQYF. CDR3 in DNA: TGTGCCAGCAGCCCTCCCACCGGACTAGCGGGAGAAAACGAGCAGTACTTC.

By sample fraction, this clone is medium-sized. V and J are TRBV20-1 and TRBJ1-3; no definite D call. The germline V and J ends were trimmed by 7 bases and 4 bases, with 17 bases remaining between them. This CDR3 is 14 amino acids long. Germline V CDR1 and CDR2: DFQATT, SNEGSKA (reference sequence). The chain's CDR3 is CSVQPGHAGNTIYF. The CDR3 region has the DNA TGCAGTGTCCAACCTGGCCACGCCGGAAACACCATATATTTT.

This chain joins TRBV5-1 and TRBJ1-6, with D tentatively TRBD1 (5 bases). V lost 2 bases, J lost 8 bases, and 11 bases lay in between. The CDR3 sequence is 14 residues long. The germline V gene has CDR1 SGHRS and CDR2 YFSETQ. The CDR3 sequence: CASSLRQGDSPLHF. CDR3 DNA sequence: TGCGCCAGCAGCTTACGCCAGGGAGATTCACCCCTCCACTTT. Variable domain in full (rest from reference TRBV5-1 and TRBJ1-6): KAGVTQTPRYLIKTRGQQVTLSCSPISGHRSVSWYQQTPGQGLQFLFEYFSETQRNKGNFPGRFSGRQFSNSRSEMNVSTLELGDSALYLCASSLRQGDSPLHFGNGTRLTVT.

This clone was seen ten or more times. This chain joins TRBV4-2 and TRBJ2-7; possible D gene TRBD1, 5 bases. This CDR3 is 13 amino acids long. CDR1 and CDR2 from the germline V gene are LGHNA and YNFKEQ. Trimming stripped 4 bases from V and 7 bases from J, with 14 bases between. The CDR3 nucleotides read TGTGCCAGCAGCCCTAATGGGGCGGCGGAGCAGTACTTC. It translates to CASSPNGAAEQYF.

This clone was seen a handful of times. The chain uses TRBV6-2 or TRBV6-3 and TRBJ2-2, with TRBD2 matching over 13 bases. J was trimmed by 5 bases and V by 6 bases; bases with no gene match: 3. The CDR3 has 15 residues. Germline V gene sequence: CDR1 MNHEY, CDR2 SVGEGT. The CDR3 here is CASRPGLAGTGELFF. The CDR3 coding sequence is TGTGCCAGCAGGCCGGGACTAGCGGGAACCGGGGAGCTGTTTTTT.

This clone is medium-sized in the sample. The CDR3 nucleotides read TGTGCCAGTAGTATGGGGACAGGCTCCTACGAGCAGTACTTC. Translated, it gives CASSMGTGSYEQYF. This chain joins TRBV19 and TRBJ2-7; 8 bases fit TRBD1. The V segment lost 3 bases and the J segment 0 bases; nucleotides outside the gene matches: 1. The CDR3 extends over 14 amino acids. The germline V gene has CDR1 LNHDA and CDR2 SQIVND (reference sequence).

This clone was counted ten times or more. The rearrangement joins TRBV6-4 to TRBJ2-3; 13 positions match TRBD2. Trimming removed 0 bases from V and 4 bases from J; junction bases left unmatched: 1. CDR1 is MRHNA, CDR2 SNTAGT, per germline. The CDR3 is 16 residues long. The CDR3 sequence: CASSDSTSGGSDTQYF. CDR3 nucleotide sequence: TGTGCCAGCAGTGACTCGACTAGCGGGGGGTCAGATACGCAGTATTTT.

This clone occurred many times. The V gene is TRBV29-1, the J gene TRBJ1-2; D remains unclear. The CDR3 sequence is 11 residues long. Germline V lookup: CDR1 SQVTM, CDR2 ANQGSEA. V lost 5 bases and J lost 4, with 8 bases in between. The DNA for the CDR3 is TGCAGCGTTCATAGGAGCTATGGCTACACCTTC. Encoded protein: CSVHRSYGYTF.

This clone turned up a few times. The chain couples TRBV6-1 to TRBJ2-7; no firm D call. This CDR3 is 15 amino acids long. The germline V gene encodes CDR1 MNHNS and CDR2 SASEGT. V gave up 2 bases and J gave up 3 bases, with 14 bases separating them. CDR3 nucleotides: TGTGCCAGCAGTGAACAGGCAAAACTTTTCTACGAGCAGTACTTC. It yields the protein CASSEQAKLFYEQYF.

This clone was detected ten times or more. The chain has TRBV6-5 and TRBJ2-2; the D gene is possibly TRBD1 (5 bases). Germline-derived CDR1 and CDR2 are MNHEY and SVGAGI. Trimming stripped 1 base from V and 6 bases from J, with 18 bases between. CDR3 size: 17 residues. DNA of the CDR3: TGTGCCAGCAGTTACTTCCCAGGGCCCAAAATTCCCGGGGAGCTGTTTTTT. It codes for CASSYFPGPKIPGELFF.

In regard to this clone: As the CDR3 is not closed by the conserved phenylalanine or tryptophan, this likely results from a read error. J is TRBJ2-5 and V is TRBV20-1, with D perhaps TRBD2 (5 bases). The DNA end is a closer match to TRBJ2-1, so the J assignment may be wrong. The CDR3 totals 13 residues. Germline loops: CDR1 DFQATT, CDR2 SNEGSKA (reference sequence). The DNA of the CDR3 is TGCAGTGCGCCCCGAGGTCCTGGGGAGACCCAGTTCGTC. Its protein product is CSAPRGPGETQFV.

This clone has more than one count but fewer than ten. The chain uses TRBV6-1 and TRBJ1-3; 9 nucleotides align to TRBD1. V dropped 4 bases and J dropped 0; count of bases not matched to a gene: 4. In germline, CDR1 is MNHNS, CDR2 SASEGT. This CDR3 has 16 residues. The CDR3 region is CASSGTGDLSGNTIYF. Here the CDR3 DNA reads TGTGCCAGCAGTGGGACAGGGGACCTCTCTGGAAACACCATATATTTT.

By share of the sample, this clone is medium-sized. The V and J genes are TRBV11-2 and TRBJ2-2; D is perhaps TRBD2 (7 bases). The CDR3 has 15 amino acids. Trimming took 5 bases from V and 6 from J, leaving 16 bases between them. The V gene's germline CDR1 is SGHAT and CDR2 FQNNGV. CDR3 in amino acids: CASSTSRGGSGELFF. As DNA, the CDR3 is TGTGCCAGCAGCACAAGTAGGGGGGGCTCCGGGGAGCTGTTTTTT.

This clone is medium-sized by share. CDR3 DNA: TGTGCCAGCAGCTTAGCCGGTAGAGGCGGGGAGCTGTTTTTT. The encoded protein is CASSLAGRGGELFF. V and J are TRBV11-2 and TRBJ2-2, with D uncertain. This CDR3 has 14 amino acids. Between the trimmed V and J ends, which lost 1 base and 7 bases, there was a span of 10 bases. Germline assignment: CDR1 SGHAT and CDR2 FQNNGV.